This entry features one T cell receptor beta chain sequence. Its antigen remains unidentified. Random-hexamer reverse transcription was applied to roughly 0.45 to 1 ug RNA. TCRdb passed the immunoSEQ multiplex PCR reads through MiXCR, listing each CDR3 protein once. The table includes tens of thousands of distinct CDR3 sequences, 85% to 95% detected once. V lost 6 bases to trimming and J lost 4 bases, with 14 bases between them. The CDR3 is 14 residues long. Germline V CDR1 and CDR2: MDHEN, SYDVKM. This sample is drawn from a study of CD8 T cells in Susac syndrome. Study outcomes and limitations: The study conceded that its TCR sequencing and HLA analysis involved relatively few individuals.

This chain connects TRBV28 to TRBJ2-3; the D gene is possibly TRBD1 (6 bases). This receptor was identified in a human donor with Susac syndrome. Sequenced input: CD8+ T cells from PBMCs. The CDR3: CASSRQVAADTQYF. CDR3 DNA: TGTGCCAGCAGCCGACAGGTTGCAGCAGATACGCAGTATTTT.